The 14 T cell receptor beta chains listed next were all sequenced from one sample in a study of blood T cell repertoires in COVID-19. The repertoire was sequenced with immunoSEQ multiplex PCR; TCRdb's copy has only in-frame clones and lacks some. The sample has about 130,000 clones, more than 75% seen once. Sample: peripheral blood. These receptor sequences come from a man aged 50 to 60 with active COVID-19.

The chain has TRBV11-2 and TRBJ2-3; 7 bases align to TRBD1. J lost 3 bases, V lost 1 base, and 10 bases had no gene match. The germline V gene has CDR1 SGHAT and CDR2 FQNNGV. This CDR3 contains 17 residues. CDR3 protein: CASSLGQFQGVTDTQYF. The CDR3 bases are TGTGCCAGCAGCTTAGGGCAGTTCCAGGGGGTAACAGATACGCAGTATTTT.

This chain uses TRBV12-3 or TRBV12-4 with TRBJ2-7; 7 nucleotides agree with TRBD2. J was trimmed by 4 bases and V by 2 bases; bases with no gene match: 2. The CDR3 consists of 13 residues. CDR3 in DNA: TGTGCCAGCAGTTTACGGGGAGGGTACGAGCAGTACTTC. This gives the protein CASSLRGGYEQYF.

The chain combines TRBV3-1 (or the pseudogene TRBV3-2) with TRBJ1-2; weak D call: TRBD1 (6 bases). This CDR3 has 13 residues. Trimming took 5 bases from V and 8 from J, leaving 15 bases between them. Germline V gene sequence: CDR1 LGHDT, CDR2 YNNKEL (reference sequence). The CDR3 is CASSSHTGTGYTF. The CDR3 coding sequence is TGTGCCAGCAGCTCCCACACAGGGACCGGCTACACCTTC.

This chain connects TRBV30 to TRBJ2-2; a weak D match, TRBD1 (7 bases). From germline, CDR1 is GTSNPN and CDR2 SVGIG (reference sequence). The CDR3 loop spans 16 amino acids. V lost 2 bases to trimming and J lost 6 bases, with 19 bases between them. The CDR3 DNA follows: TGTGCCTGGAGTTACAGGGGTATAGGGAGGTCCGGGGAGCTGTTTTTT. It yields the protein CAWSYRGIGRSGELFF.

This sequence joins TRBV4-1 and TRBJ1-5; 7 nucleotides align to TRBD1. This CDR3 region has 19 residues. The J segment lost 2 bases and the V segment lost 4 bases, leaving 17 bases of the junction unmatched. The germline CDR1 and CDR2 sequences are MGHRA and YSYEKL. This CDR3 reads CASSPRGDRVSRGNQPQHF. The CDR3 DNA reads as TGCGCCAGCAGCCCCAGGGGCGACAGGGTGTCGAGGGGCAATCAGCCCCAGCATTTT.

J is TRBJ1-1 and V is TRBV11-2; D unresolved. V lost 0 bases and J lost 7, with 9 bases in between. The CDR3 totals 13 residues. From germline, CDR1 is SGHAT and CDR2 FQNNGV. DNA of the CDR3: TGTGCCAGCAGCTTAGAACAGACAAGTGAAGCTTTCTTT. Translated, it gives CASSLEQTSEAFF.

This chain connects TRBV19 to TRBJ2-3; TRBD1 matches 9 bases. Germline lookup yields CDR1 LNHDA and CDR2 SQIVND (reference sequence). V shed 4 bases and J 6 bases; nucleotides not matched to a gene: 5. The CDR3 totals 14 residues. This chain's CDR3 is CASSTGQGPDTQYF. CDR3 in DNA: TGTGCCAGTAGTACGGGACAGGGCCCCGATACGCAGTATTTT.

This chain connects TRBV28 to TRBJ1-2; TRBD1 matches 8 bases. Germline V gene sequence: CDR1 MDHEN, CDR2 SYDVKM. The CDR3 totals 14 residues. The V gene end was trimmed by 7 bases and the J gene end by 8 bases; junction bases not matched to a gene: 12. The chain's CDR3 is CASITGGRGEGYTF. The CDR3 DNA reads as TGTGCCAGCATAACAGGGGGAAGAGGTGAAGGCTACACCTTC.

This chain links TRBV2 with TRBJ1-5; a possible D gene is TRBD1 (5 bases). The CDR3 sequence is 13 residues long. Germline-derived CDR1 and CDR2 are SNHLY and FYNNEI. V shed 3 bases and J shed 13 bases, with 16 bases lying between them. The CDR3 region has the DNA TGTGCCAGCAGTGATTCACGCCAGGGCAGGCAGCATTTT. As protein: CASSDSRQGRQHF.

This clone has a single count. The V gene is TRBV24-1, the J gene TRBJ1-4; tentatively, D is TRBD1 (6 bases). CDR3 length equals 15 residues. CDR1 and CDR2 from the germline V gene are KGHDR and SFDVKD. Deletions cut 4 bases from V and 11 bases from J, with 19 bases between. The CDR3 DNA follows: TGTGCCACCAGTGAGTCGGGACACCCTACCGGCAAACTGTTTTTT. Its translation: CATSESGHPTGKLFF.

This clone was seen more than once but under ten times. The CDR3 nucleotides read TGTGCCAGTAGCGTACAGGGGGGCTATGGCTACACCTTC. Translated, it gives CASSVQGGYGYTF. This rearrangement joins TRBV19 to TRBJ1-2, with 8 bases lining up with TRBD1. With 6 bases clipped from V and 4 bases from J, the junction kept 4 bases outside the gene matches. The germline V gene encodes CDR1 LNHDA and CDR2 SQIVND (reference sequence). This CDR3 region has 13 residues.

This clone was recorded only once. The chain uses TRBV4-1 and TRBJ2-6; 8 bases align to TRBD1. V lost 0 bases and J lost 0; bases outside the gene matches: 13. The CDR3 contains 21 residues. The V gene's germline CDR1 is MGHRA and CDR2 YSYEKL. As DNA, the CDR3 is TGCGCCAGCAGCCAAGAAACCGGACAGGGCCGGGGCCGCTCTGGGGCCAACGTCCTGACTTTC. Translating gives CASSQETGQGRGRSGANVLTF.

Note on this clone: Other DNA sequences in the sample encode the same CDR3. V usage is TRBV6-5 and J usage is TRBJ2-1; 7 bases agree with TRBD2. The CDR3 consists of 13 residues. CDR1 is MNHEY and CDR2 is SVGAGI in the germline V gene. The V and J ends lost 11 bases and 0 bases, in that order; junction bases with no gene match: 4. The CDR3 bases are TGTGCCTCTAGGGACTACTCCTACAATGAGCAGTTCTTC. Its translation is CASRDYSYNEQFF.

The J gene is TRBJ1-4, the V gene TRBV11-2; 7 bases agree with TRBD1. CDR1 SGHAT and CDR2 FQNNGV come from the germline V gene. V lost 2 bases to trimming and J lost 4 bases; unmatched junction nucleotides: 7. CDR3 size: 16 residues. CDR3 nucleotides: TGTGCCAGCAGCTTACTACGGACAGGCCATAATGAAAAACTGTTTTTT. Protein sequence: CASSLLRTGHNEKLFF.